The source of this T cell receptor beta chain is a study of shared clonotypes between healthy human individuals. Looking at the study overall: Researchers assigned three CD4 naive, three CD4 memory, two CD8 naive and one CD8 memory plate to each donor.

The V gene's germline CDR1 is KGHSH and CDR2 LQKENI. V dropped 2 bases and J dropped 4 bases, with 8 bases sitting between them. CDR3 length: 14 residues. None of the donors, who were healthy HIV-negative adults, had recently had acute infections or vaccinations. From CD4+ cells came CD45RA+ naive and CD45RA-negative memory subsets. Produced via immunoSEQ multiplex PCR; TCRdb's table is partial and in-frame only. The table lists fewer than 3 million clones, 85% to 95% of them singletons. Concerning this clone itself: The same CDR3 can be traced to other DNA sequences in this sample.

This receptor was identified in a man between 18 and 35 years old in good health. Some clones in this sample may be carry-over from other donors' samples. The material sequenced was naive CD4+ T cells from PBMCs. Subset denoted: CD45RA+ positively selected. The rearrangement links TRBV18 to TRBJ2-2; tentative D call: TRBD1 (5 bases). The CDR3 is CASSPTQGTGELFF. Here the CDR3 DNA reads TGTGCCAGCTCACCAACTCAGGGCACCGGGGAGCTGTTTTTT.